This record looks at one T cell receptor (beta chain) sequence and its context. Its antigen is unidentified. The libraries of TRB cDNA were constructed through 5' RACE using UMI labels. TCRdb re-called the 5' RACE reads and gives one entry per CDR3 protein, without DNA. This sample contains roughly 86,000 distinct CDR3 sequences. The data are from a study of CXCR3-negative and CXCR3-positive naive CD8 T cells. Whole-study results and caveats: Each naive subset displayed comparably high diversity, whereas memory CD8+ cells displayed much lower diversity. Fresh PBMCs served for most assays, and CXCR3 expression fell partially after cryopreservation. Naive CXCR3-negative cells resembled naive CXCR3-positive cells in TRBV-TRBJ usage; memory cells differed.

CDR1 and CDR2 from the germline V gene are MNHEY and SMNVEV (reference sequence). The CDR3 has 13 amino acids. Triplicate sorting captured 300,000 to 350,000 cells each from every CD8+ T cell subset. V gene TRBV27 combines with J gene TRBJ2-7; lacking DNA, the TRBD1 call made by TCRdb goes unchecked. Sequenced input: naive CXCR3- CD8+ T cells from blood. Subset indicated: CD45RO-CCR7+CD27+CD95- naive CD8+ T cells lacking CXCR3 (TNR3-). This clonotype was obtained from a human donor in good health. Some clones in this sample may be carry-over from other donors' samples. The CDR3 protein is CASSFAGPYEQYF.